These 22 T cell receptor beta chains came from one sample sequenced in a study of blood T cell repertoires in COVID-19. TCRdb's copy holds only in-frame clones and misses some; the assay was immunoSEQ multiplex PCR. The repertoire holds a few hundred thousand clones, with 75% to 85% as singletons. Sequencing used peripheral blood. The receptors here all came from a middle-aged woman who had recovered from COVID-19.

A single count supports this clone. The genes are TRBV4-3 and TRBJ2-7; 9 positions match TRBD1. Germline assignment: CDR1 LGHNA and CDR2 YSLEER. Losses at the gene ends were 2 bases for V and 4 bases for J; bases not matched to a gene: 3. The CDR3 has 14 residues. CDR3 bases: TGCGCCAGCAGCCAATCAGGACAGGGGTACGAGCAGTACTTC. Translated: CASSQSGQGYEQYF.

CDR3 coding DNA: TGTGCCAGCAGCGTAGTAGGGACAGAAGAGACCCAGTACTTC. It is translated as CASSVVGTEETQYF. J is TRBJ2-5 and V is TRBV9; 7 nucleotides align to TRBD1. The length of the CDR3 is 14 residues. V lost 0 bases to trimming and J lost 3 bases; unmatched junction nucleotides: 2. Germline CDR1 is SGDLS and CDR2 is YYNGEE. Using reference TRBV9 and TRBJ2-5 for the parts outside the CDR3, the full variable domain is DSGVTQTPKHLITATGQRVTLRCSPRSGDLSVYWYQQSLDQGLQFLIQYYNGEERAKGNILERFSAQQFPDLHSELNLSSLELGDSALYFCASSVVGTEETQYFGPGTRLLVL.

The rearrangement links TRBV21-1 to TRBJ2-5; no DNA check was done on the table's D call, TRBD1. TRBV21-1 is labeled a pseudogene. This CDR3 spans 15 amino acids. The CDR3 nucleotides are TGTGCCAGCAGCAAAACCCGGGACAGGGGGGGGACCCAGTACTTC. Encoded protein: CASSKTRDRGGTQYF.

In its sample, this clone was seen a few times. The chain recombines TRBV7-2 with TRBJ1-2, with 8 bases fitting TRBD1. V shed 1 base, J shed 7 bases, and the junction held 8 bases outside the gene matches. Germline CDR1 is SGHTA and CDR2 is FQGNSA. This CDR3 is 15 amino acids long. CDR3 sequence: CASSLDFQGAGGYTF. The CDR3 nucleotides are TGTGCCAGCAGCTTAGATTTTCAGGGGGCAGGTGGCTACACCTTC.

The sample holds one count of this clone. The CDR3 sequence is CASSLESDTQYF. The CDR3 coding sequence is TGTGCCAGCAGTTTAGAGTCAGATACGCAGTATTTT. J is TRBJ2-3 and V is TRBV28; unclear D gene. This CDR3 has 12 amino acids. The V end lost 2 bases, the J end lost 4 bases, and 4 bases lay between the germline ends. Germline V gene lookup returns CDR1 MDHEN and CDR2 SYDVKM.

Only one count was recorded for this clone. The chain joins TRBV7-9 to TRBJ2-2; TRBD2 matches at 8 bases. Trimming removed 5 bases from V and 2 bases from J; junction bases left unmatched: 4. CDR3 size: 15 residues. Germline values: CDR1 SEHNR, CDR2 FQNEAQ (reference sequence). CDR3 nucleotides: TGTGCCAGCAGCGCGGGGGGTGGCAACACCGGGGAGCTGTTTTTT. This encodes CASSAGGGNTGELFF.

This clone was seen ten or more times. The V call is TRBV7-2, the J call TRBJ2-5, with 8 nucleotides matching TRBD2. V dropped 2 bases and J dropped 4; count of bases not matched to a gene: 6. The length of the CDR3 is 15 residues. The germline V gene has CDR1 SGHTA and CDR2 FQGNSA. The CDR3 loop reads CASSLTSGDGETQYF. The CDR3 bases are TGTGCCAGCAGCTTAACTAGCGGTGACGGAGAGACCCAGTACTTC.

The V gene is TRBV5-1, the J gene TRBJ2-2, with TRBD1 matching 9 bases. V lost 0 bases, J lost 3 bases, and 3 bases stayed unmatched. This CDR3 has 16 amino acids. Germline loops: CDR1 SGHRS, CDR2 YFSETQ. The CDR3 bases are TGCGCCAGCAGCTTGGGGGACAGGGAGGACACCGGGGAGCTGTTTTTT. Translated, it gives CASSLGDREDTGELFF.

V is TRBV5-1 and J is TRBJ1-2, with TRBD1 matching over 8 bases. Germline trimming cut 4 bases from V and 3 bases from J; bases unmatched to any gene: 8. This CDR3 region has 15 residues. Looked up from germline, CDR1 is SGHRS and CDR2 is YFSETQ. CDR3 coding DNA: TGCGCCAGCAGCCAAATGACAGGGGCGGACTATGGCTACACCTTC. Translated: CASSQMTGADYGYTF.

The rearrangement joins TRBV11-2 to TRBJ1-2; 8 nucleotides line up with TRBD1. The CDR3 has 15 residues. Per germline, CDR1 SGHAT and CDR2 FQNNGV. The trim removed 5 bases at V and 4 bases at J, leaving 9 bases unmatched. This CDR3 reads CASSPGQGIGYGYTF. The CDR3 DNA reads TGTGCCAGCAGCCCAGGACAGGGAATAGGCTATGGCTACACCTTC.

The chain is built from TRBV4-1 and TRBJ2-7; 7 nucleotides align to TRBD2. The CDR3 has 14 amino acids. Germline lookup yields CDR1 MGHRA and CDR2 YSYEKL. V gave up 4 bases and J gave up 6 bases; unmatched junction bases: 9. CDR3 nucleotide sequence: TGCGCCAGCAGCCCCGGGGGGAGTCCCCCCGAGCAGTACTTC. It yields the protein CASSPGGSPPEQYF.

Worth noting for this clone: One junction end does not reproduce the germline sequence, and a read error may be involved. The chain combines TRBV7-2 with TRBJ2-5, with TRBD2 matching 7 bases. Germline V lookup: CDR1 SGHTA, CDR2 FQGNSA. The CDR3 consists of 12 residues. In nucleotides, the CDR3 is TGTGCCAGCAGCTTAAATATGGGACTACAAGACTTC. It specifies CASSLNMGLQDF.

The chain carries TRBV6-6 and TRBJ2-2; 7 bases are shared with TRBD1. This CDR3 is 14 amino acids long. Germline loops: CDR1 MNHNY, CDR2 SVGAGI (reference sequence). V lost 8 bases, J lost 1 base, and 4 bases stayed unmatched. The CDR3 DNA follows: TGTGCCAGCTCCAGGGACAGGAACACCGGGGAGCTGTTTTTT. As protein: CASSRDRNTGELFF.

The V gene is TRBV7-2, the J gene TRBJ1-1; D is perhaps TRBD1 (6 bases). The CDR3 covers 16 residues. The germline V gene encodes CDR1 SGHTA and CDR2 FQGNSA. V was trimmed by 6 bases and J by 4 bases, leaving 21 bases between them. The CDR3 sequence: CASRPNQGLVGTEAFF. For the CDR3, the DNA is TGTGCCAGCAGGCCGAATCAGGGGCTTGTGGGCACTGAAGCTTTCTTT.

The rearrangement links TRBV6-5 to TRBJ1-4; 7 positions match TRBD1. Germline CDR1 and CDR2: MNHEY and SVGAGI. CDR3 length: 13 amino acids. J lost 3 bases, V lost 7 bases, and 2 bases had no gene match. The CDR3 reads CASTGTANEKLFF. The CDR3 DNA sequence: TGTGCCAGCACCGGGACAGCTAATGAAAAACTGTTTTTT.

This CDR3 reads CASSLGSPSGYETQYF. The CDR3 coding sequence is TGCGCCAGCAGCTTGGGTAGTCCTAGCGGGTACGAGACCCAGTACTTC. J is TRBJ2-5 and V is TRBV5-1, with 8 bases lining up with TRBD2. Germline CDR1 and CDR2: SGHRS and YFSETQ. This CDR3 spans 16 amino acids. J was trimmed by 5 bases and V by 0 bases; bases with no gene match: 9.

The V gene is TRBV9, the J gene TRBJ2-3; D might be TRBD1 (5 bases). Germline-derived CDR1 and CDR2 are SGDLS and YYNGEE. V was clipped by 4 bases and J by 1 base, with 10 bases between them. The CDR3 covers 14 residues. This CDR3 reads CASSSGHGTDTQYF. The CDR3 nucleotides read TGTGCCAGCAGCTCAGGGCACGGCACAGATACGCAGTATTTT.

The chain couples TRBV19 to TRBJ1-6, with TRBD1 as a possible D gene (6 bases). V lost 7 bases and J lost 3, with 16 bases in between. Germline V gene sequence: CDR1 LNHDA, CDR2 SQIVND (reference sequence). The length of the CDR3 is 16 residues. The CDR3 is CASTITGNIYNSPLHF. In nucleotides, the CDR3 is TGTGCCAGTACCATCACAGGGAACATCTATAATTCACCCCTCCACTTT.

This clone was observed a single time. This chain connects TRBV7-8 to TRBJ2-7; the D gene is possibly TRBD1 (6 bases). The CDR3 has 12 residues. Germline values: CDR1 SGHVS, CDR2 FQNEAQ. Deletions cut 1 base from V and 12 bases from J, with 13 bases between. The CDR3 nucleotides read TGTGCCAGCAGCTTAGAGACAGGATACAGGTACTTC. It translates to CASSLETGYRYF.

CDR3 in DNA: TGTGCCAGAAGCGGACAGGAGCAGTTCTTC. This sequence encodes CARSGQEQFF. The chain couples TRBV5-3 to TRBJ2-1; the D gene is possibly TRBD1 (6 bases). TRBV5-3 is reported as an ORF; its role is uncertain. Trimming took 4 bases from V and 10 from J, leaving 6 bases between them. The CDR3 consists of 10 residues.

The chain has TRBV7-2 and TRBJ1-2, with TRBD1 as a possible D gene (6 bases). The CDR3 is 13 amino acids. Germline loops: CDR1 SGHTA, CDR2 FQGNSA. V was trimmed by 2 bases and J by 5 bases, leaving 9 bases between them. CDR3 coding DNA: TGTGCCAGCAGCTTATCAACAGGGTATGGCTACACCTTC. This sequence encodes CASSLSTGYGYTF.

The chain has TRBV7-2 and TRBJ2-7, with unresolved D. The ends were cut back, 5 bases at V and 3 bases at J, with 17 bases in the middle. The CDR3 contains 15 residues. The germline V gene has CDR1 SGHTA and CDR2 FQGNSA. CDR3 loop: CASSNHGSSLYEQYF. As DNA, the CDR3 is TGTGCCAGCAGCAATCACGGGTCTAGTCTCTACGAGCAGTACTTC. The complete variable domain, with remaining parts taken from reference TRBV7-2 and TRBJ2-7, reads GAGVSQSPSNKVTEKGKDVELRCDPISGHTALYWYRQSLGQGLEFLIYFQGNSAPDKSGLPSDRFSAERTGGSVSTLTIQRTQQEDSAVYLCASSNHGSSLYEQYFGPGTRLTVT.